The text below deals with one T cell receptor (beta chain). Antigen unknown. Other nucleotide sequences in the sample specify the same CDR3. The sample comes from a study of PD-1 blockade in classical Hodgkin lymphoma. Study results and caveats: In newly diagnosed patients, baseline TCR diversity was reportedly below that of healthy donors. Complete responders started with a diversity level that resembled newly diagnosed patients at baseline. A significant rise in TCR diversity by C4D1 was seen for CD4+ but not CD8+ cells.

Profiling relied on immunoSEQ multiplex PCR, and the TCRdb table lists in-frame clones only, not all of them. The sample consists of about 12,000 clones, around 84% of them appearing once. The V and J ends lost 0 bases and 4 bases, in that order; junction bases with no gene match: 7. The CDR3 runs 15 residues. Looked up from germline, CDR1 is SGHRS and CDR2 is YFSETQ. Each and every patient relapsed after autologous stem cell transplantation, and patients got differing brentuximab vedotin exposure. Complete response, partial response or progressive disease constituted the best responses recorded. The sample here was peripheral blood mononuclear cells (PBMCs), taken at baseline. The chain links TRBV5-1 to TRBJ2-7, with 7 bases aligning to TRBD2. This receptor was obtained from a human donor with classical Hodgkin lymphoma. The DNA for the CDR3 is TGCGCCAGCAGCTTGGCTGGCGGGAGTGGGTACGAGCAGTACTTC. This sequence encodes CASSLAGGSGYEQYF.